The present T cell receptor beta chain was sequenced within a study of T cells after yellow fever vaccination. Study details: Where fractions had low cell numbers, libraries were prepared from them with the SMART-Seq v4 Ultra Low Input RNA kit. General study findings and limits: Booster sampling recovered most clones from primary vaccination (approximately 96% CD4, roughly 90% CD8).

Production of TCR cDNA was by 5'RACE template switching, which also added a universal primer site and UMIs. MiXCR, run by TCRdb on the 5' RACE reads, gives a single entry per CDR3 protein. The sample contains around 56,000 distinct CDR3 sequences, about 5.2% of which appear only once. Sequencing was performed on PBMCs, either bulk or a sorted T-cell subset (CD4+, CD8+, memory, or dextramer-sorted; not recorded which), taken on the day of the yellow fever booster vaccination. This clonotype was sampled from a man aged 18 to 29 who received the YFV17D yellow fever vaccine.

CDR3 sequence (DNA): TGTGCCAGCAGTTTCCGCCCAGGACAGGGTCCCTACGAGCAGTACTTC. Translated: CASSFRPGQGPYEQYF. The genes are TRBV12-3 or TRBV12-4 and TRBJ2-7; TRBD1 matches 8 bases. After removal of 3 bases from V and 2 bases from J, the junction contained 9 bases not matched to a gene. CDR3 length: 16 amino acids.